This T cell receptor (beta chain) stems from a study of cytotoxic CD8 clonotypes in ibrutinib-treated CLL. Study at large: After a median of about 70 months, 14 patients stayed remitted and some 12 progressed; responses had been partial in about 24 and complete in 2. The samples contained 250,000 to 300,000 productive templates on average. They also contained an average of around 94,000 productive rearrangements. Study-level results: Clonality at baseline surpassed age-matched healthy donors and tracked circulating CD8+ T-cell counts. Once treatment began, public clonotypes, which were uncommon, contracted or stayed stable.

CDR3 length equals 13 residues. Germline CDR1 is MNHEY and CDR2 is SMNVEV (reference sequence). J lost 9 bases, V lost 6 bases, and 10 bases had no gene match. The sample holds a few counts of this clone. Its target is not known. Data came from immunoSEQ multiplex PCR; TCRdb stores just in-frame clones and leaves some out. The sample consists of approximately 200,000 clones, around 70% of them appearing once. This receptor was identified in a human donor with chronic lymphocytic leukemia. This rearrangement joins TRBV27 to TRBJ1-1, with TRBD1 matching over 7 bases. Sequences were derived from PBMCs, sampled after 24 months of ibrutinib treatment. The CDR3 reads CASSQGTTGKAFF. The CDR3 DNA follows: TGTGCCAGCAGCCAGGGGACGACAGGGAAAGCTTTCTTT.